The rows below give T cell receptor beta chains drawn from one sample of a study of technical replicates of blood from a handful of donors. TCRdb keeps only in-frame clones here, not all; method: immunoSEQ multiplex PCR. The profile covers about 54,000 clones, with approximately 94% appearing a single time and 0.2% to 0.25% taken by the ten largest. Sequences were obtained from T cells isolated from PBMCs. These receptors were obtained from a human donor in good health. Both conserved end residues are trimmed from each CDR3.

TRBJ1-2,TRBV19,ASSRPKQGVIGYT
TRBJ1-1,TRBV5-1,ASSSGTGGRTEAF
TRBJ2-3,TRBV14,ASSQDETYHRDTQY
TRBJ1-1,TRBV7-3,ASSLNGNTEAF
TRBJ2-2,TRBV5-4,ASSLNGRDTGELF
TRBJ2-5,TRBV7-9,ASSGTAQETQY
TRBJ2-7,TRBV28,ASSGPPTGYEQY
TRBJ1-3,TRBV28,ASSSQGFRSGNTIY
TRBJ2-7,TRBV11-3,ASSPHDYSYEQY
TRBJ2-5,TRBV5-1,ASSPGGRETQY
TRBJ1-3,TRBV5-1,ASSPFVGNTIY
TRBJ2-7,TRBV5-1,ASSLERTSGRAPYEQY
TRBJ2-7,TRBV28,ASSTRVSIGTSGRWYEQY
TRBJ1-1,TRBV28,ASSPTVGNTEAF
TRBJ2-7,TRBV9,ASGNSYEQY
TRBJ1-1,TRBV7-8,ASSLARANEAF
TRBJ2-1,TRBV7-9,ASTYGTSGHNEQF
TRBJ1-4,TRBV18,ASSPAGRLVEGEKLF
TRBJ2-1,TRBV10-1,ASSESSTSGSQF
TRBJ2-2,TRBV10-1,ASSESIGSAGELF
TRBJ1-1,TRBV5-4,ASSLYPGMNTEAF
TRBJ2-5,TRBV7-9,ASSTLAGVRMETQY
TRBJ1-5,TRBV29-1,SVLQGSNQPQH
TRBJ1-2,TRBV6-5,ASRRGDRADYGYT
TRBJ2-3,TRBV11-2,ASSQRLALTTDTQY
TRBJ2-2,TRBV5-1,ASRAGTTNTGELF
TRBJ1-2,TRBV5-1,ASSLYGEGGYT
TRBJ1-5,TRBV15,ATSRDSVIYNQPQH